These 3 T cell receptor beta chains were all obtained from the same sample, sequenced in a study of blood T cell repertoires in COVID-19. Generated by immunoSEQ multiplex PCR, the TCRdb table keeps only in-frame clones and is missing some. This table holds more than 95,000 clones, approximately 82% found once. The sequencing sample was made of peripheral blood. These TCRs come from a man aged 70 or older with active or convalescent COVID-19.

V and J are TRBV11-3 and TRBJ2-5; TRBD1 might be the D (6 bases). There are 13 residues in the CDR3. Germline loops: CDR1 SGHNT, CDR2 YENEEA. Trimming shortened V by 4 bases and J by 5 bases, and 11 bases separated the two germline ends. The CDR3 region has the DNA TGTGCCAGCAGCTCACAGGGTGGGGAGACCCAGTACTTC. This gives the protein CASSSQGGETQYF.

The CDR3 is CASSPTDRGWGYTF. The CDR3 nucleotides are TGTGCCAGCAGCCCCACCGACAGGGGATGGGGCTACACCTTC. The gene calls are TRBV5-8 and TRBJ1-2; 8 bases line up with TRBD1. CDR1 SGHTS and CDR2 YDEGEE come from the germline V gene. Trimming removed 4 bases from V and 8 bases from J; junction bases left unmatched: 10. The CDR3 runs 14 residues.

V and J are TRBV2 and TRBJ1-5, with 10 bases aligning to TRBD1. The CDR3 runs to 15 residues. After removal of 6 bases from V and 6 bases from J, the junction contained 8 bases not matched to a gene. CDR1 SNHLY and CDR2 FYNNEI come from the germline V gene. CDR3 DNA: TGTGCCAGCAGGGGGACAGGGGCAGGTTCTCAGCCCCAGCATTTT. Amino acid sequence: CASRGTGAGSQPQHF.